This is a list of T cell receptor beta chains from one sample in a study of T cells in Graves' hyperthyroidism and ophthalmopathy. MiXCR was run by TCRdb on the multiplex PCR reads, yielding one entry per CDR3 protein. The table lists about 600,000 distinct CDR3 sequences, approximately 15% of them singletons. Sequenced input: blood. The receptor set was obtained from a woman between 35 and 50 years old with Graves' ophthalmopathy. CDR3s leave out the opening cysteine and the closing phenylalanine or tryptophan.

TRBV28	TRBJ2-1	ASRGLAGDGNEQF
TRBV7-3	TRBJ2-5	ASTTPHGPRVKTQY
TRBV2	TRBJ2-7	ASSEDSGTAYEQY
TRBV6-2/TRBV6-3	TRBJ1-2	ASRGSGTLLGYT
TRBV27	TRBJ2-1	ASISRTFNEQF
TRBV29-1	TRBJ2-1	SVEDLAGVHEQF
TRBV11-2	TRBJ2-3	ASSPRSSSTDTQY
TRBV2	TRBJ2-7	ASSEASRTAYEQY
TRBV7-3	TRBJ2-1	ASSITGTQHYNEQF
TRBV30	TRBJ1-1	AWMSRPTEAF
TRBV11-2	TRBJ2-3	ASSLIGTARNTQY